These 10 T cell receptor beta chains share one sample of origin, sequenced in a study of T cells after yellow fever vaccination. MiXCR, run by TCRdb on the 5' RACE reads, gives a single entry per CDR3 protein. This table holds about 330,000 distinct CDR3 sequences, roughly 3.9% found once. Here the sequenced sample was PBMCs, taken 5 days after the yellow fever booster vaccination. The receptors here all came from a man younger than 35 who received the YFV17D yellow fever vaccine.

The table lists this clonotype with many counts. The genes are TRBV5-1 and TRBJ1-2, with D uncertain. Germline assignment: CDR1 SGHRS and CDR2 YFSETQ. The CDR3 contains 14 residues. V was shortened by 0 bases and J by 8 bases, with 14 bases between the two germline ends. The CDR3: CASSLGGLVNGYTF. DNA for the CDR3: TGCGCCAGCAGCTTGGGGGGTCTGGTCAACGGCTACACCTTC.

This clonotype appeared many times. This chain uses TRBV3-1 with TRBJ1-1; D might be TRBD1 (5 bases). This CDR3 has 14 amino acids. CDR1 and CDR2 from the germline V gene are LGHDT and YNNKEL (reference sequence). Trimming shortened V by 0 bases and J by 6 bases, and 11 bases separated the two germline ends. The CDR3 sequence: CASSQEWQGAEAFF. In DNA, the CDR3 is TGTGCCAGCAGCCAAGAGTGGCAGGGAGCTGAAGCTTTCTTT.

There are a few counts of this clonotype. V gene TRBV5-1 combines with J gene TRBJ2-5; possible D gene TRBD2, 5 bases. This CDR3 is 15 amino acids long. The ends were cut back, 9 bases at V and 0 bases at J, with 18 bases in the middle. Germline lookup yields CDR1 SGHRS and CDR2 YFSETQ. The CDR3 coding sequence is TGCGCCACCAGTAACCGGGGTGGACACCAAGAGACCCAGTACTTC. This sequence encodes CATSNRGGHQETQYF.

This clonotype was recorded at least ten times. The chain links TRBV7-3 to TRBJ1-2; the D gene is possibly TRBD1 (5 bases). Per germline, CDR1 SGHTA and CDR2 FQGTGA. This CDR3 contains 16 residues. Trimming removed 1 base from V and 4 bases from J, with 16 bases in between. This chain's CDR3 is CASSLNPGNRLYGYTF. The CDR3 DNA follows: TGTGCCAGCAGCTTAAACCCAGGGAACCGCCTCTATGGCTACACCTTC. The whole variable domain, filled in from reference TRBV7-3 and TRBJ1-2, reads GAGVSQTPSNKVTEKGKYVELRCDPISGHTALYWYRQSLGQGPEFLIYFQGTGAADDSGLPNDRFFAVRPEGSVSTLKIQRTERGDSAVYLCASSLNPGNRLYGYTFGSGTRLTVV.

CDR3 amino acids: CASSFDNVAEAFF. CDR3 nucleotides: TGTGCCAGCAGCTTCGATAATGTCGCTGAAGCTTTCTTT. The V and J genes are TRBV7-2 and TRBJ1-1; D is uncertain. The germline V gene has CDR1 SGHTA and CDR2 FQGNSA. V was cut by 3 bases and J by 6 bases, with 11 bases left in between. The CDR3 totals 13 residues.

The CDR3 here is CASRYGGGRSAYEQYV. The DNA for the CDR3 is TGCGCCAGCAGATATGGGGGGGGGCGATCGGCCTACGAGCAGTACGTC. This chain links TRBV23-1 with TRBJ2-7, with a weak D call TRBD2 (7 bases). TRBV23-1 is labeled an ORF, and its function is uncertain. The CDR3 totals 16 residues. V shed 6 bases and J shed 2 bases, with 20 bases lying between them.

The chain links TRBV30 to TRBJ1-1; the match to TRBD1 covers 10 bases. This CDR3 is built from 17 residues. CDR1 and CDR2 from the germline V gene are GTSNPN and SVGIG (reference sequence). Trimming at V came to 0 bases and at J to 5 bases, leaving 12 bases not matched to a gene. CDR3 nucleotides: TGTGCCTGGAGTGTACTCGGGACAGGGGTAATGGGGACTGAAGCTTTCTTT. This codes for CAWSVLGTGVMGTEAFF.

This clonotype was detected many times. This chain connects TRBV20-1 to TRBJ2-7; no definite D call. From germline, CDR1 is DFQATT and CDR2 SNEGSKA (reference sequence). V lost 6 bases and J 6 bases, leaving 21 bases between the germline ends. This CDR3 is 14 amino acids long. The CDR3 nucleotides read TGCAGTGCAGAGACTGGTAATTGGGTCTCCGAGCAGTACTTC. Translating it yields CSAETGNWVSEQYF.

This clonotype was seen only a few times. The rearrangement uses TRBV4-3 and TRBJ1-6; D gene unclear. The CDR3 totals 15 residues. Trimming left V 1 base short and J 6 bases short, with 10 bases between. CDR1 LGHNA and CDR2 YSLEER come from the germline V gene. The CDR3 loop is CASSQGVGANSPLHF. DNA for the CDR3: TGCGCCAGCAGCCAAGGAGTGGGAGCTAATTCACCCCTCCACTTT.

The CDR3 region has the DNA TGTGCCACCAGCAGTAGGACAGGGGGCCTCTATGGCTACACCTTC. It codes for CATSSRTGGLYGYTF. The chain carries TRBV15 and TRBJ1-2; 11 nucleotides agree with TRBD1. Germline values: CDR1 LNHNV, CDR2 YYDKDF (reference sequence). The CDR3 extends over 15 amino acids. The ends lost 3 bases at V and 4 bases at J; junction bases unmatched: 4.